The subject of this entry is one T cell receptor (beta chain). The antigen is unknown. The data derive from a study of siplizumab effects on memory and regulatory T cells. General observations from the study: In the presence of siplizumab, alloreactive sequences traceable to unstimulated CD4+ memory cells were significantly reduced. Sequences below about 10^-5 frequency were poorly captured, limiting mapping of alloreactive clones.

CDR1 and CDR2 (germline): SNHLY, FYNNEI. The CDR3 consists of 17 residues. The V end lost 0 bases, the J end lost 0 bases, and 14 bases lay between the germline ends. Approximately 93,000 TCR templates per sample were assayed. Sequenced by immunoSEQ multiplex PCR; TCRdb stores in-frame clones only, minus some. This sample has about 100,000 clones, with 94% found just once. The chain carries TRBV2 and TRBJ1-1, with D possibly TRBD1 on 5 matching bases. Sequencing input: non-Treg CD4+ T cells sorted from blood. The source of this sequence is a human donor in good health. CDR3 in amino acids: CASSEAVGGTLNTEAFF. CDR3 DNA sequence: TGTGCCAGCAGTGAAGCGGTGGGCGGGACGTTGAACACTGAAGCTTTCTTT. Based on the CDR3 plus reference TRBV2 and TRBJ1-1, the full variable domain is EPEVTQTPSHQVTQMGQEVILRCVPISNHLYFYWYRQILGQKVEFLVSFYNNEISEKSEIFDDQFSVERPDGSNFTLKIRSTKLEDSAMYFCASSEAVGGTLNTEAFFGQGTRLTVV.